The 21 T cell receptor beta chains below were found in one sample sequenced in a study of CD8+CD57+ T cells in acquired aplastic anemia. The use of genomic DNA as template underpinned the TCR beta VDJ and CDR3 profiling. TCRdb redid the calling of the reads with MiXCR, one entry per CDR3 protein. The sample carries about 160,000 distinct CDR3 sequences, about 45% recorded once. Patients picked for sequencing had shown CD8+CD57+ cell expansion detected by flow cytometry. The material sequenced was sorted CD4+, CD8+, or CD8+CD57+ T cells (not recorded which) from PBMCs. The receptors come from a human donor with aplastic anemia.

In its sample, this clonotype was seen a few times. This chain uses TRBV19 with TRBJ1-2; 8 nucleotides match TRBD1. This CDR3 comprises 15 residues. The germline V gene encodes CDR1 LNHDA and CDR2 SQIVND (reference sequence). V shed 7 bases and J 5 bases; nucleotides not matched to a gene: 12. CDR3 residues: CASNQYRTGNYGYTF. The CDR3 region has the DNA TGTGCCAGTAACCAATACCGGACAGGGAATTATGGCTACACCTTC. Together with reference TRBV19 and TRBJ1-2, the CDR3 gives the full variable domain: DGGITQSPKYLFRKEGQNVTLSCEQNLNHDAMYWYRQDPGQGLRLIYYSQIVNDFQKGDIAEGYSVSREKKESFPLTVTSAQKNPTAFYLCASNQYRTGNYGYTFGSGTRLTVV.

This clonotype has ten or more counts. The V call is TRBV2, the J call TRBJ1-2, with D uncertain. Germline V gene sequence: CDR1 SNHLY, CDR2 FYNNEI. Trimming stripped 6 bases from V and 0 bases from J, with 5 bases between. The CDR3 runs 12 residues. CDR3 residues: CASRETNYGYTF. CDR3 nucleotide sequence: TGTGCCAGCAGGGAAACTAACTATGGCTACACCTTC.

This chain uses TRBV10-1 with TRBJ1-1, with D unresolved. Trimming took off 0 bases at V and 5 bases at J, with 10 bases between the two ends. Germline values: CDR1 WNHNN, CDR2 SYGVQD (reference sequence). The CDR3 runs to 14 residues. CDR3 bases: TGCGCCAGCAGTGAGTCCCACGGGATAACTGAAGCTTTCTTT. It yields the protein CASSESHGITEAFF.

This clonotype was found many times. The chain joins TRBV24-1 to TRBJ2-2; TRBD2 matches at 7 bases. Trimming cost V 5 bases and J 4 bases; bases outside gene matches: 6. The CDR3 is 15 amino acids. CDR1 is KGHDR, CDR2 SFDVKD, per germline. CDR3 coding DNA: TGTGCCACCAGTGCCACGACTAGCCTCACCGGGGAGCTGTTTTTT. This gives the protein CATSATTSLTGELFF.

This clonotype was seen a handful of times. V gene TRBV25-1 combines with J gene TRBJ1-6; a possible D gene is TRBD1 (6 bases). CDR3 size: 12 residues. Germline V CDR1 and CDR2: MGHDK, SYGVNS. The CDR3 sequence is CARVDSNSPLHF. CDR3 nucleotides: TGTGCTAGAGTGGACAGTAATTCACCCCTCCACTTT.

This clonotype has ten or more counts. This chain connects TRBV20-1 to TRBJ1-1; TRBD1 matches at 7 bases. CDR3 size: 14 residues. The V and J ends lost 2 bases and 0 bases, in that order; junction bases with no gene match: 3. The germline gives CDR1 DFQATT, CDR2 SNEGSKA (reference sequence). The CDR3 here is CSARRQGLNTEAFF. CDR3 sequence (DNA): TGCAGTGCTAGAAGACAGGGTTTGAACACTGAAGCTTTCTTT.

The rearrangement links TRBV19 to TRBJ2-3; possible D gene TRBD1, 5 bases. V gave up 6 bases and J gave up 11 bases, with 18 bases separating them. CDR3 length: 13 amino acids. Germline CDR1 LNHDA, CDR2 SQIVND (reference sequence). The CDR3 DNA follows: TGTGCCAGTAGAACACAGGACGTTTCGGAGCAGTATTTT. Translating it yields CASRTQDVSEQYF.

The table lists this clonotype with many counts. The chain is built from TRBV2 and TRBJ1-5; no clear D gene. Germline V gene sequence: CDR1 SNHLY, CDR2 FYNNEI. The V end was cut by 6 bases, the J end by 0 bases, with 12 bases between. The CDR3 is 15 residues long. CDR3 sequence reads: CASSAWTDSNQPQHF. DNA of the CDR3: TGTGCCAGCAGCGCATGGACTGATAGCAATCAGCCCCAGCATTTT. Based on the CDR3 plus reference TRBV2 and TRBJ1-5, the full variable domain is EPEVTQTPSHQVTQMGQEVILRCVPISNHLYFYWYRQILGQKVEFLVSFYNNEISEKSEIFDDQFSVERPDGSNFTLKIRSTKLEDSAMYFCASSAWTDSNQPQHFGDGTRLSIL.

A word on this clonotype: Just one base apart from a much larger clone, this may be a read error. The CDR3 spells CASSRAGEDGEQYF. Here the CDR3 DNA reads TGTGCCAGCTCTCGAGCGGGGGAGGACGGGGAGCAGTACTTC. The chain couples TRBV6-1 to TRBJ2-7, with 8 bases fitting TRBD2. Per the germline V gene, CDR1 is MNHNS and CDR2 is SASEGT. The CDR3 totals 14 residues. J gave up 7 bases and V 8 bases, and 13 bases lay outside the gene matches.

A single count supports this clonotype. At one end, the junction sequence differs from germline, possibly due to a read error. The gene calls are TRBV4-3 and TRBJ2-6; a possible D gene is TRBD1 (5 bases). Germline CDR1 is LGHNA and CDR2 is YSLEER. This CDR3 is 17 amino acids long. The CDR3 here is CASSQDSGFGGANALTF. The DNA for the CDR3 is TGCGCCAGCAGCCAAGACTCAGGGTTCGGTGGAGCCAACGCCCTGACTTTC.

Ten or more counts support this clonotype. The chain is built from TRBV5-6 and TRBJ2-5; D remains ambiguous. This CDR3 is built from 15 residues. Germline V gene data show CDR1 as SGHDT and CDR2 as YYEEEE. Trimming took 4 bases from V and 4 from J, leaving 17 bases between them. Here the CDR3 reads CASSPPRTMRETQYF. The DNA of the CDR3 is TGTGCCAGCAGCCCGCCCAGGACCATGCGAGAGACCCAGTACTTC.

This clonotype has only a few counts. CDR3 in DNA: TGTGCCACCAGCAGAACTAGCTCCTTCGGCACAGATACGCAGTATTTT. It specifies CATSRTSSFGTDTQYF. The chain links TRBV15 to TRBJ2-3, with D perhaps TRBD2 (6 bases). The CDR3 length is 16 residues. CDR1 LNHNV and CDR2 YYDKDF come from the germline V gene (reference sequence). Trimming took 2 bases from V and 1 from J, leaving 13 bases between them. Complete variable domain (other parts from reference TRBV15 and TRBJ2-3): DAMVIQNPRYQVTQFGKPVTLSCSQTLNHNVMYWYQQKSSQAPKLLFHYYDKDFNNEADTPDNFQSRRPNTSFCFLDIRSPGLGDTAMYLCATSRTSSFGTDTQYFGPGTRLTVL.

About this clonotype: The junction does not match germline at one end; this may be a read error. The chain uses TRBV24-1 and TRBJ1-2; 7 bases align to TRBD1. Germline CDR1 and CDR2: KGHDR and SFDVKD. This CDR3 is 13 amino acids long. The CDR3, as DNA: TGTGCCAACAGTCCCGGGACAGACTATGGCTACACCTTC. Translating it yields CANSPGTDYGYTF.

The chain recombines TRBV25-1 with TRBJ2-3; D is perhaps TRBD2 (5 bases). CDR1 MGHDK and CDR2 SYGVNS come from the germline V gene. The CDR3 totals 16 residues. Trimming pared 2 bases from V and 4 bases from J, leaving 16 bases between. The CDR3 nucleotides are TGTGCCAGCAGTGAAATGGATGGTGGGAGCGCAGATACGCAGTATTTT. Its translation: CASSEMDGGSADTQYF.

The genes are TRBV7-9 and TRBJ2-7; D not resolved. Trimming removed 1 base at V and 6 bases at J, with 13 bases between. The CDR3 has 14 residues. Germline V gene data show CDR1 as SEHNR and CDR2 as FQNEAQ (reference sequence). This chain's CDR3 is CASSLGASIVEQYF. CDR3 coding DNA: TGTGCCAGCAGCTTAGGGGCAAGCATCGTCGAGCAGTACTTC.

Regarding this clonotype: Germline and junction disagree at one end, which may indicate a read error. The chain joins TRBV10-3 to TRBJ1-1, with 7 bases that match TRBD1. Looked up from germline, CDR1 is ENHRY and CDR2 is SYGVKD. CDR3 length equals 13 residues. In DNA, the CDR3 is TGTGCCATCGGTGACAGGGTGCGCTCAGAAGCTTTCTTT. This translates into CAIGDRVRSEAFF.

This clonotype was counted at least ten times. The chain combines TRBV19 with TRBJ2-5, with a tentative D call TRBD2 (5 bases). The CDR3 sequence is 16 residues long. With 6 bases removed from V and 5 bases from J, the gap between germline ends came to 22 bases. CDR1 and CDR2 (germline): LNHDA, SQIVND (reference sequence). The CDR3 DNA reads as TGTGCCAGTAGCGACCCATACCGCGAGGAGCGGGAGACCCAGTACTTC. The encoded protein is CASSDPYREERETQYF.

This clonotype appeared many times. This chain joins TRBV20-1 and TRBJ2-3; no clear D. Germline CDR1 DFQATT, CDR2 SNEGSKA (reference sequence). The CDR3 has 12 residues. V lost 7 bases, J lost 4 bases, and 12 bases lay in between. CDR3 protein: CSVHTAPDTQYF. The CDR3 DNA is TGCAGTGTTCACACCGCCCCAGATACGCAGTATTTT.

This clonotype has ten or more counts. The gene calls are TRBV13 and TRBJ2-1, with D hard to call. Germline-derived CDR1 and CDR2 are PRHDT and FYEKMQ (reference sequence). This CDR3 has 16 amino acids. Deletions cut 3 bases from V and 5 bases from J, with 17 bases between. Written as DNA, the CDR3 is TGTGCCAGCAGCTTCGTCCTGGCCCCAGAAGACAATGAGCAGTTCTTC. Translated: CASSFVLAPEDNEQFF.

The chain employs TRBV19 and TRBJ1-6; 8 bases line up with TRBD1. The junction had 2 bases not matched to a gene; V was cut back by 0 bases and J by 4 bases. The CDR3 length is 16 residues. Germline CDR1 LNHDA, CDR2 SQIVND (reference sequence). The DNA for the CDR3 is TGTGCCAGTAGTATAGACGACAGGGGTTATAATTCACCCCTCCACTTT. Amino acid sequence: CASSIDDRGYNSPLHF.

As for this clonotype: Given a much more abundant clone one base away, this may be a read error. The V call is TRBV24-1, the J call TRBJ1-5, with D hard to call. CDR1 and CDR2 (germline): KGHDR, SFDVKD. There are 12 residues in the CDR3. Trimming removed 6 bases at V and 2 bases at J, with 4 bases between. CDR3 sequence (DNA): TGTGCCACCAGTTCCCGCAATCAGCCCCAGCATTTT. Translated: CATSSRNQPQHF.